This T cell receptor beta chain derives from a study of cytomegalovirus exposure and HLA in healthy donors. Study observations and caveats: Among TCR beta chains of equal frequency, HLA-associated ones were more clonally expanded in a later analysis. Productive status was seen about 87% or about 30% of the time for most TCR beta V segments in an earlier analysis.

Germline V gene data show CDR1 as LGHNA and CDR2 as YSLEER. The CDR3 covers 17 residues. With V trimmed by 3 bases and J by 3 bases, 7 bases remained unmatched. Remarks on this clone: As yet, its antigen is unknown.

Both 60 Vbeta primers and 13 Jbeta primers went into the PCR. The method was immunoSEQ multiplex PCR; TCRdb's version includes in-frame clones alone and lacks a portion of them. The table has about 140,000 clones, roughly 80% seen once. Source material: PBMCs. The source is a male donor in good health and CMV-seronegative. The chain combines TRBV4-3 with TRBJ2-1; TRBD2 matches at 11 bases. CDR3 DNA sequence: TGCGCCAGCAGCCAGATATTAACTAGCGGGGGCTACAATGAGCAGTTCTTC. As protein: CASSQILTSGGYNEQFF.